The 6 T cell receptor beta chains below all came from one sample that was sequenced in a study of shared clonotypes between healthy human individuals. Measured with immunoSEQ multiplex PCR; TCRdb has only the in-frame clones, and not every one. Of around 1.9 million clones listed, 85% to 95% are singletons. CD45RO-negative cells were positively selected for CCR7, leaving out terminally differentiated effector memory CD45RA+ cells. The material sequenced was naive CD8+ T cells from PBMCs. Source of these receptors: a man younger than 35 in good health. Some clones in this sample may be carry-over from other donors' samples.

The V gene is TRBV7-3, the J gene TRBJ2-1, with TRBD2 matching 8 bases. From germline, CDR1 is SGHTA and CDR2 FQGTGA. This CDR3 is built from 15 residues. V dropped 6 bases and J dropped 3; count of bases not matched to a gene: 7. The CDR3 DNA follows: TGTGCCAGCAGTTCCGGACTAGCCCACTACAATGAGCAGTTCTTC. It codes for CASSSGLAHYNEQFF.

Note on this clone: This same CDR3 is encoded by further DNA sequences in the sample. J is TRBJ2-7 and V is TRBV28; 12 nucleotides agree with TRBD2. Germline CDR1 is MDHEN and CDR2 is SYDVKM. With V trimmed by 6 bases and J by 1 base, 7 bases remained unmatched. The CDR3 length is 16 residues. CDR3 DNA: TGTGCCAGCAGCTCACTAGCGGGAGGTCCGTCCTACGAGCAGTACTTC. Its translation: CASSSLAGGPSYEQYF.

The chain joins TRBV6-1 to TRBJ2-1; D perhaps matches TRBD1 (5 bases). CDR3 size: 12 residues. V lost 0 bases to trimming and J lost 15 bases, with 12 bases between them. Per germline, CDR1 MNHNS and CDR2 SASEGT. DNA of the CDR3: TGTGCCAGCAGTGAAGCGGGGCAGGGTCCGTTCTTC. Its protein is CASSEAGQGPFF.

The chain employs TRBV19 and TRBJ1-5, with 10 positions matching TRBD1. V was pared by 7 bases and J by 9 bases, with 12 bases of the junction left unmatched. The CDR3 covers 15 residues. CDR1 and CDR2 (germline): LNHDA, SQIVND (reference sequence). The CDR3 nucleotides are TGTGCCAGTACCTCCGCGGACAGGGGGTTCGGGCCCCAGCATTTT. Amino acids: CASTSADRGFGPQHF.

As DNA, the CDR3 is TGTGCCAGCAGTCTCCGACAGACTCGGGAGCTGTTTTTT. Encoded protein: CASSLRQTRELFF. The chain carries TRBV27 and TRBJ2-2, with D perhaps TRBD1 (5 bases). Germline CDR1 reads MNHEY; CDR2 reads SMNVEV (reference sequence). The CDR3 covers 13 residues. V was clipped by 5 bases and J by 9 bases, with 13 bases between them.

V and J are TRBV13 and TRBJ2-3; the match to TRBD2 covers 8 bases. Unmatched junction bases numbered 29, after V lost 5 bases and J lost 4 bases. CDR1 is PRHDT, CDR2 FYEKMQ, per germline (reference sequence). The CDR3 sequence is 22 residues long. CDR3 nucleotide sequence: TGTGCCAGCAGCGGGAGTAGGCGGGAGGAATTGTGGGATTCAGGAGGAGCAGATACGCAGTATTTT. Protein sequence: CASSGSRREELWDSGGADTQYF.